The TCR beta chain described here comes from a study of T cell repertoires in cytomegalovirus infection. Study as a whole: Both CMV infection and a matching HLA type were indicated by public TCR beta signatures.

Study results and caveats: Accumulated public TCR beta family frequency recognized individuals carrying CMV together with the relevant HLA.

As regards this clonotype: Its antigen is currently unknown.

Each CDR3 protein is one row after TCRdb ran MiXCR on the reads. The data hold about 180,000 distinct CDR3 sequences, with about an eighth observed a single time. The CDR3 loop spans 15 amino acids. The V gene lost 3 bases and the J gene lost 6 bases, with 14 bases spanning the gap. CDR1 and CDR2 from the germline V gene are KGHSH and LQKENI. This sequence originates from a human donor in good health (CMV status not recorded). Some clones in this sample may be carry-over from other donors' samples. The rearrangement joins TRBV18 to TRBJ1-4; D may be TRBD1 (6 bases). The sample taken for sequencing was PBMCs. The CDR3 loop reads CASSPDRIPDEKLFF. In DNA form, the CDR3 reads TGTGCCAGCTCACCGGACAGAATACCTGATGAAAAACTGTTTTTT.